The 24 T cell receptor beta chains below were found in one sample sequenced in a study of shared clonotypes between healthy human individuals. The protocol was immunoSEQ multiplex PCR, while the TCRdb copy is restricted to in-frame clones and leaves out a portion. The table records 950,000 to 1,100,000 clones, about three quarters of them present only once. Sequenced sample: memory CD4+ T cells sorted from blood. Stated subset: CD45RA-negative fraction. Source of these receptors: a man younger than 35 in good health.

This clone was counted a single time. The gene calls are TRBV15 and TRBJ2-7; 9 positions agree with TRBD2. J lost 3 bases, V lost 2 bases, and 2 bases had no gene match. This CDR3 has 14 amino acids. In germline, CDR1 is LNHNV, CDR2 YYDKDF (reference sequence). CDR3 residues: CATSRLAGNYEQYF. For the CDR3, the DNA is TGTGCCACCAGCAGACTAGCGGGAAACTACGAGCAGTACTTC.

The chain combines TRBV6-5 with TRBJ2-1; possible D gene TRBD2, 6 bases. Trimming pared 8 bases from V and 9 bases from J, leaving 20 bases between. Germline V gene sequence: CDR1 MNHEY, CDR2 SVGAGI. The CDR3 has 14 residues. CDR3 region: CASGRGVFLSEQFF. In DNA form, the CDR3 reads TGTGCCAGCGGGCGGGGCGTTTTTTTATCTGAGCAGTTCTTC.

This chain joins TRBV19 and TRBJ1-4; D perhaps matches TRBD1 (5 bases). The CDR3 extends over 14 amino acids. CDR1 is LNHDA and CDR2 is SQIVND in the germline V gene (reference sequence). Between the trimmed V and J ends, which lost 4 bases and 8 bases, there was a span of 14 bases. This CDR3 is CASSTRRGGEKLFF. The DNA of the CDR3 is TGTGCCAGTAGTACACGAAGGGGTGGCGAAAAACTGTTTTTT.

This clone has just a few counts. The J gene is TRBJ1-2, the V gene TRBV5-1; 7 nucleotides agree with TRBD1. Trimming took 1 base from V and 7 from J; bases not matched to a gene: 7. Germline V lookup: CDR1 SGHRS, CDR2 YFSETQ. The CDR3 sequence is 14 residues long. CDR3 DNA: TGCGCCAGCAGCTTGAAGGGGGCCGAGGGTGGCTACACCTTC. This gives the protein CASSLKGAEGGYTF.

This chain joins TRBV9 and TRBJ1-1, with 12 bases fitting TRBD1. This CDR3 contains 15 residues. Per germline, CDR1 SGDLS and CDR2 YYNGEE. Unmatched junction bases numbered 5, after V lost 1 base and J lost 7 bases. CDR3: CASSVLGTGGLEAFF. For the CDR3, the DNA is TGTGCCAGCAGCGTATTGGGGACAGGGGGCCTTGAAGCTTTCTTT.

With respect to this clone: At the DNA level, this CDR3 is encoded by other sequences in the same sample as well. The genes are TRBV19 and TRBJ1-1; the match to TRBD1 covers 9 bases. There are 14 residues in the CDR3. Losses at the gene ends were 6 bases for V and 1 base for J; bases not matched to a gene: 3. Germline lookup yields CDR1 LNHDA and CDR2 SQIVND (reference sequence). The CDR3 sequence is CASRGQGGNTEAFF. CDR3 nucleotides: TGTGCCAGTAGGGGACAGGGTGGGAACACTGAAGCTTTCTTT.

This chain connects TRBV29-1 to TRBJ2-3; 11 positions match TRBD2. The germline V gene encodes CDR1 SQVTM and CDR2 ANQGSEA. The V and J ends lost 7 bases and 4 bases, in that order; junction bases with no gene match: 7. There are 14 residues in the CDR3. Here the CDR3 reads CSALGTSGADTQYF. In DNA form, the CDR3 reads TGCAGCGCCCTGGGGACTAGCGGAGCAGATACGCAGTATTTT.

This CDR3 reads CASSPGTGSPLEQYF. The DNA for the CDR3 is TGTGCCAGCAGCCCGGGGACAGGGAGTCCCCTCGAGCAGTACTTC. This chain joins TRBV9 and TRBJ2-7; 9 bases line up with TRBD1. Trimming cost V 4 bases and J 6 bases; bases outside gene matches: 11. The CDR3 runs 15 residues. Germline lookup yields CDR1 SGDLS and CDR2 YYNGEE.

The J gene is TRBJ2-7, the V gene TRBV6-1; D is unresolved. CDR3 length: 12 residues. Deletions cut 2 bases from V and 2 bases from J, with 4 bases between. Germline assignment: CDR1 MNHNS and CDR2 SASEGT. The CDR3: CASSETAYEQYF. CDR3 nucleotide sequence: TGTGCCAGCAGTGAAACGGCCTACGAGCAGTACTTC.

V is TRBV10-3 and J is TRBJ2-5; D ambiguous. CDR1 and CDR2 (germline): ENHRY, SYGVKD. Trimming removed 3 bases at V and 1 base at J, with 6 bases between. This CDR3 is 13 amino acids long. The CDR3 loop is CAISDLSQETQYF. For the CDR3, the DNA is TGTGCCATCAGTGACCTGAGCCAAGAGACCCAGTACTTC.

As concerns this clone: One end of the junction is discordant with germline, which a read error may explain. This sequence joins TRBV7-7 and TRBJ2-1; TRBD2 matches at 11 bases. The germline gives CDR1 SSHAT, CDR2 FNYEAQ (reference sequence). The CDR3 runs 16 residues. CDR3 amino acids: CASSRTSGSSYNEQFF. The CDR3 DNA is TGTGCTAGCAGCCGCACTAGCGGGAGCTCCTACAATGAGCAGTTCTTC.

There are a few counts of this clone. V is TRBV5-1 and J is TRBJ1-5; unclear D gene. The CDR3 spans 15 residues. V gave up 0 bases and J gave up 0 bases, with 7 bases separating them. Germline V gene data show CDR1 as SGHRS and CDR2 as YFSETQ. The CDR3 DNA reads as TGCGCCAGCAGCTTGGAGCCGAATAGCAATCAGCCCCAGCATTTT. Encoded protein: CASSLEPNSNQPQHF.

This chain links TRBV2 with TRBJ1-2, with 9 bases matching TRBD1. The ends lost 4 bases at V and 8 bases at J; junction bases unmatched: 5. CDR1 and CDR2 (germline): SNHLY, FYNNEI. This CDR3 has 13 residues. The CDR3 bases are TGTGCCAGCAGTGGGCGGGACAGGGAGGGCTACACCTTC. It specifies CASSGRDREGYTF.

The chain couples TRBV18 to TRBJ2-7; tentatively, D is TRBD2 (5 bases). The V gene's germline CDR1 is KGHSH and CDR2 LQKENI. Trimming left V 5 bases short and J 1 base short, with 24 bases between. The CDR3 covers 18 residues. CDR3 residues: CASSAGGLGGIPSYEQYF. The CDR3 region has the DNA TGTGCCAGCTCAGCGGGCGGATTGGGCGGAATCCCTTCCTACGAGCAGTACTTC.

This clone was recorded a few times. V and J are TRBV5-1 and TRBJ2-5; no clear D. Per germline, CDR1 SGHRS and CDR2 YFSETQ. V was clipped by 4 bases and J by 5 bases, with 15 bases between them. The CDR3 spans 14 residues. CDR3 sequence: CASSPGASWETQYF. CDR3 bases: TGCGCCAGCAGCCCCGGTGCTTCATGGGAGACCCAGTACTTC.

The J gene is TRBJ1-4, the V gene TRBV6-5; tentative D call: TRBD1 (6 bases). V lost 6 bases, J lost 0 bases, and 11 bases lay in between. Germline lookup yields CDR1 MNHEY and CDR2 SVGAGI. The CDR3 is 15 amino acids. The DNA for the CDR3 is TGTGCCAGCAGCCAAGGGGGTGCAACTAATGAAAAACTGTTTTTT. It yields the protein CASSQGGATNEKLFF.

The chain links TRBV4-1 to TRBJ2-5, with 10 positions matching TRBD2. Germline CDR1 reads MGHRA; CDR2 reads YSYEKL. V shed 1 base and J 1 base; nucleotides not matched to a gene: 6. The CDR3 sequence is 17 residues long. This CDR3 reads CASSQAPGLALQETQYF. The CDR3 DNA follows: TGCGCCAGCAGCCAAGCCCCGGGACTAGCGCTCCAAGAGACCCAGTACTTC.

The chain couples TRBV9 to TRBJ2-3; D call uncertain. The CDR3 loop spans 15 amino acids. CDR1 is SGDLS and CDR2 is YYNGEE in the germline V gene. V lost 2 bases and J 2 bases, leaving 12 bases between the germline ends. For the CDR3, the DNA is TGTGCCAGCAGCGTCTCCATAGAGCCCACAGATACGCAGTATTTT. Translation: CASSVSIEPTDTQYF. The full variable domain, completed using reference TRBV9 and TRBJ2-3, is DSGVTQTPKHLITATGQRVTLRCSPRSGDLSVYWYQQSLDQGLQFLIQYYNGEERAKGNILERFSAQQFPDLHSELNLSSLELGDSALYFCASSVSIEPTDTQYFGPGTRLTVL.

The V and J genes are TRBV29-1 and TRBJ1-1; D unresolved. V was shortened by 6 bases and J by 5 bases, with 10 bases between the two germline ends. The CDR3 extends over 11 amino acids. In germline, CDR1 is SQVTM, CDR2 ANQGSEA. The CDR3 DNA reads TGCAGCGTCGCGGACGGGACTGAAGCTTTCTTT. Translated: CSVADGTEAFF.

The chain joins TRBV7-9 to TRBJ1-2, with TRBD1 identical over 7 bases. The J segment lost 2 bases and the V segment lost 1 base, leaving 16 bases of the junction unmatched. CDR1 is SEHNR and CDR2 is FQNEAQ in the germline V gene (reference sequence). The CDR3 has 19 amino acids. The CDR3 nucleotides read TGTGCCAGCAGCTTAGGAACAGGGGCGATCTGGGGCCTGAACTATGGCTACACCTTC. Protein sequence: CASSLGTGAIWGLNYGYTF.

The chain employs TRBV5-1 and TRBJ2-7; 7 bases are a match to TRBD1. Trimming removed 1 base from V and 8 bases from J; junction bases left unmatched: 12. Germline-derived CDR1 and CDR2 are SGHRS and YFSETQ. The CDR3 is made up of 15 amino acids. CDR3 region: CASSLKGTDTSKQYF. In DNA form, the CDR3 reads TGCGCCAGCAGCTTGAAAGGGACAGATACGAGCAAGCAGTACTTC. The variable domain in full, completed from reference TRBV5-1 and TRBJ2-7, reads KAGVTQTPRYLIKTRGQQVTLSCSPISGHRSVSWYQQTPGQGLQFLFEYFSETQRNKGNFPGRFSGRQFSNSRSEMNVSTLELGDSALYLCASSLKGTDTSKQYFGPGTRLTVT.

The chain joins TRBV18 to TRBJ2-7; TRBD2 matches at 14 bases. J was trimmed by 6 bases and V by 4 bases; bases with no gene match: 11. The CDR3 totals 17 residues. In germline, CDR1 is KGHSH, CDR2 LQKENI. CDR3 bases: TGTGCCAGCTCACGTGGACTAGCGGGAGGCTCGCCTGGCGAGCAGTACTTC. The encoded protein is CASSRGLAGGSPGEQYF.

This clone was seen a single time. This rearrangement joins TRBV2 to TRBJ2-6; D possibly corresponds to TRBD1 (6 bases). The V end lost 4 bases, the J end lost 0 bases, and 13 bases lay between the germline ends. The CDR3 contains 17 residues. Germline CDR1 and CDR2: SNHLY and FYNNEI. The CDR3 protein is CASSGQVSSSGANVLTF. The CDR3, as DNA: TGTGCCAGCAGTGGACAGGTTTCTTCCTCTGGGGCCAACGTCCTGACTTTC.

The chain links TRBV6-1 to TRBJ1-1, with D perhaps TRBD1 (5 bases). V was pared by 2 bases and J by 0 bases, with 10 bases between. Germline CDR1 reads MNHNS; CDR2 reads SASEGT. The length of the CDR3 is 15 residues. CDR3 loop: CASSEKGALNTEAFF. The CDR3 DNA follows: TGTGCCAGCAGTGAAAAAGGGGCCCTGAACACTGAAGCTTTCTTT.